This T cell receptor beta chain emerged from a study of blood T cell repertoires in COVID-19. Study context: The cDNA or gDNA used as material had been derived from T cells, B-cell-depleted T cells, or PBMCs.

As handled by the study authors: Amplification of reference gene primers was used by the study to estimate nucleated cell counts. TCRdb keeps only in-frame clones here, not all; method: immunoSEQ multiplex PCR. V and J calls and clone size are as listed in that table; D and trimming were resolved from the DNA. The sample consists of 45,000 or so clones, around 80% of them appearing once. V lost 0 bases to trimming and J lost 8 bases; unmatched junction nucleotides: 5. The CDR3 loop spans 15 amino acids. The germline V gene encodes CDR1 SGHRS and CDR2 YFSETQ. Sequencing was done on a sample of peripheral blood. The chain recombines TRBV5-1 with TRBJ1-4; 9 bases line up with TRBD1. The receptor was derived from a human donor in a cohort sampled during active COVID-19. The DNA for the CDR3 is TGCGCCAGCAGCTTGGCGGGACAGGGTCGAGAAAAACTGTTTTTT. Translation gives CASSLAGQGREKLFF.